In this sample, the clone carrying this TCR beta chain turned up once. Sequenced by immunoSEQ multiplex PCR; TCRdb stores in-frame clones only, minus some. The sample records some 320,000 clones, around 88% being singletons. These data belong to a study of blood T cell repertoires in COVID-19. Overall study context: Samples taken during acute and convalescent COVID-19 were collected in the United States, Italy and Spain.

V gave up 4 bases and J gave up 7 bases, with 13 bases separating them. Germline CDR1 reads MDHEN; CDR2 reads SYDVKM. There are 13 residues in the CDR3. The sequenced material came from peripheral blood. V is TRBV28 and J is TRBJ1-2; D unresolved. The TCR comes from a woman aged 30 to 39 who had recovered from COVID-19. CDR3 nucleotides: TGTGCCAGCAGTTCAGCGTTGGATCCTGGCTACACCTTC. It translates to CASSSALDPGYTF.